This TCR beta chain was found in a study of PD-1 blockade in classical Hodgkin lymphoma. Findings and limits, study-wide: Causes of the repertoire differences remain undefined, possibly disease activity or prior therapy. Before treatment, complete responders showed about the same diversity as newly diagnosed patients.

This CDR3 spans 20 amino acids. The V segment lost 4 bases and the J segment 0 bases; nucleotides outside the gene matches: 15. CDR1 and CDR2 (germline): ENHRY, SYGVKD. In its sample, this clone was seen a few times. Its antigen is unknown. There was relapse after autologous stem cell transplantation in every patient, and there was variation in brentuximab vedotin exposure. Data came from immunoSEQ multiplex PCR; TCRdb stores just in-frame clones and leaves some out. The profile shows fewer than 30,000 clones, 80% to 90% of them singletons. The TCR comes from a human donor with classical Hodgkin lymphoma. Sequences were derived from peripheral blood mononuclear cells (PBMCs), sampled before the second cycle of nivolumab. The V gene is TRBV10-3, the J gene TRBJ2-5; 12 nucleotides agree with TRBD2. CDR3 sequence (DNA): TGTGCCATCAGTGGAAGAACTAGCGGGGGGAACCGAGACTACCAAGAGACCCAGTACTTC. Protein product: CAISGRTSGGNRDYQETQYF.